This TCR beta chain was captured in a study of T-cell reconstitution after alpha-beta-depleted transplantation in children. Unique molecular identifiers were incorporated into the prepared TCRbeta library. A single record per CDR3 protein comes from TCRdb applying MiXCR to the PCR reads. The table has approximately 88,000 distinct CDR3 sequences, approximately 12% seen once; the top ten hold around 13%. Losses at the gene ends were 0 bases for V and 3 bases for J; bases not matched to a gene: 13. Germline assignment: CDR1 DFQATT and CDR2 SNEGSKA (reference sequence). The CDR3 is 18 residues long. The sample holds many counts of this clonotype.

This sequence was found in a human donor who donated a stem cell graft to a child with inherited bone marrow failure. This chain uses TRBV20-1 with TRBJ2-1; 8 nucleotides align to TRBD2. The sample in question was PBMCs from the stem cell graft donor, obtained from the stem cell graft. The CDR3 bases are TGCAGTGCTAGAGACCCCCGCGGGACTAGGGAGCTCTACAATGAGCAGTTCTTC. The encoded protein is CSARDPRGTRELYNEQFF.